This T cell receptor beta chain was obtained from a study of blood T cell repertoires in COVID-19 (dated by TCRdb to about 2020). Looking at the study overall: Collaborator samples came from the United States, Italy and Spain and covered acute and convalescent phases of COVID-19. Where available, HLA class I and class II types were obtained from metadata supplied by the sample provider rather than from assay-based typing. Samples were obtained from the ongoing ImmuneRACE study (first 160 participants) and from some 1,200 subjects provided by 6 global collaborators. The prospective study material was composed of cDNA or gDNA derived from T cells, B-cell-depleted T cells, or PBMCs. Nearly every sample came with metadata listing a de-identified subject ID, COVID-19 status, age in years and sex. The repertoires were released in a freely available public database meant as a resource for research on the immune response to SARS-CoV-2. Subjects who had been exposed to COVID-19, were actively infected with it, or had recovered from it provided the deeply sampled blood TCRbeta repertoires that made up the dataset.

Paper-wide results and their limitations: The amount of clinical and demographic metadata varied by source and participant and was provided uncurated.

The collaborating institutions used their own protocols to collect whole blood in K2EDTA tubes. For TCRbeta analysis, collaborator samples were shipped as frozen whole blood, as isolated PBMCs, or as DNA extracted from either sample type. The CDR3 covers 14 residues, taking in both the cysteine and the phenylalanine. Only the CDR3 DNA stays, 42 bases, in frame from base 1. V is pared back by 6 bases and J by 1 base, with 15 bases lying between the germline termini. CDR1 and CDR2 were assigned from the germline V gene as SQVTM and ANQGSEA. The immunoSEQ Assay, a bias-controlled multiplex PCR, was used to amplify TCRbeta CDR3 regions from genomic DNA. The paper's processing steps were these. Nucleated cell counts per sample were estimated from amplification of reference gene primers within the assay. Sequence reads were collapsed and filtered to measure the absolute abundance of every unique TCRbeta CDR3 rearrangement. Productive Simpson clonality was computed per sample as the square root of Simpson's diversity index over productive rearrangements. TCRdb provides this immuneACCESS table in a form limited to in-frame rearrangements. Some clones are lacking; in checked studies, under half of them reflect an unresolved V gene, and why the rest are absent is not known. The DNA gave D and trimming, while V, J and clone size come from that table. This sample holds 25,000 to 35,000 clones; around 90% were observed only once. More than 10% of the sample lies in the top ten.

Points on this clone: Its antigen is currently not known. Base qualities are not provided; no much larger clone lies one nucleotide away.

The sequence was obtained from a human donor in a cohort sampled during active COVID-19. The donor label of this sample is uncertain. Sequencing was carried out using peripheral blood. The sequence is built from TRBV29-1 and TRBJ1-1, with TRBD1 as a weak D call on 6 bases. The bases are TGCAGCGTGGTACGATGGGGGCCGAACACTGAAGCTTTCTTT. It specifies CSVVRWGPNTEAFF.